These 23 T cell receptor beta chains originate from one sample sequenced in a study of T cells in localized non-small cell lung cancer. TCRdb's copy holds only in-frame clones and misses some; the assay was immunoSEQ multiplex PCR. The sample records over 45,000 clones, 85% to 90% being singletons. Source: PBMCs, taken before any cancer treatment. The source of these receptors is a female donor with stage II lung adenocarcinoma.

The chain employs TRBV4-1 and TRBJ1-5, with D uncertain. The germline V gene has CDR1 MGHRA and CDR2 YSYEKL. The CDR3 is 15 residues long. The ends were cut back, 1 base at V and 0 bases at J, with 7 bases in the middle. The CDR3 nucleotides read TGCGCCAGCAGCCAAGGTCCCTATAGCAATCAGCCCCAGCATTTT. Amino acid sequence: CASSQGPYSNQPQHF.

This sequence joins TRBV7-6 and TRBJ2-2; D is uncertain. Germline CDR1 and CDR2: SGHVS and FNYEAQ. V was pared by 2 bases and J by 6 bases, with 4 bases between. The CDR3 loop spans 12 amino acids. In DNA form, the CDR3 reads TGTGCCAGCAGCTTAAGGGCCGGGGAGCTGTTTTTT. This translates into CASSLRAGELFF.

This clone was detected once. The gene calls are TRBV27 and TRBJ1-5; 9 nucleotides line up with TRBD1. V shed 5 bases, J shed 3 bases, and the junction held 8 bases outside the gene matches. The CDR3 is made up of 16 amino acids. Looked up from germline, CDR1 is MNHEY and CDR2 is SMNVEV (reference sequence). The chain's CDR3 is CASSTMGQGLNQPQHF. For the CDR3, the DNA is TGTGCCAGCAGTACGATGGGACAGGGCCTCAATCAGCCCCAGCATTTT.

The chain carries TRBV30 and TRBJ1-1; D not certain. Germline V gives CDR1 GTSNPN, CDR2 SVGIG (reference sequence). The CDR3 consists of 14 residues. Deletions cut 4 bases from V and 0 bases from J, with 12 bases between. CDR3 sequence reads: CAWNPIQMNTEAFF. The CDR3 DNA is TGTGCCTGGAACCCTATACAGATGAACACTGAAGCTTTCTTT.

This chain connects TRBV27 to TRBJ2-2, with TRBD2 identical over 11 bases. The J segment lost 5 bases and the V segment lost 2 bases, leaving 4 bases of the junction unmatched. The CDR3 runs to 16 residues. CDR1 and CDR2 (germline): MNHEY, SMNVEV (reference sequence). The CDR3 DNA follows: TGTGCCAGCAGTTTAATAGCGGGGGGGCCTACCGGGGAGCTGTTTTTT. Residues: CASSLIAGGPTGELFF.

The gene calls are TRBV7-8 and TRBJ2-7; 8 bases map to TRBD2. The germline V gene has CDR1 SGHVS and CDR2 FQNEAQ. The CDR3 contains 16 residues. J lost 3 bases, V lost 0 bases, and 7 bases had no gene match. CDR3 loop: CASSLAGTRGLYEQYF. The DNA of the CDR3 is TGTGCCAGCAGCTTAGCGGGGACTAGAGGGCTCTACGAGCAGTACTTC.

The V gene is TRBV5-4, the J gene TRBJ2-3, with 10 bases matching TRBD2. V lost 5 bases, J lost 8 bases, and 11 bases stayed unmatched. Germline CDR1 is SGHNT and CDR2 is YYREEE (reference sequence). The CDR3 runs 15 residues. CDR3 amino acids: CASRGLAGASGTQYF. For the CDR3, the DNA is TGTGCCAGCAGGGGGCTAGCGGGGGCCTCTGGTACGCAGTATTTT.

The chain carries TRBV19 and TRBJ2-7; unclear D gene. Germline assignment: CDR1 LNHDA and CDR2 SQIVND (reference sequence). Trimming stripped 3 bases from V and 7 bases from J, with 10 bases between. CDR3 size: 12 residues. The CDR3 loop is CASSIGLSEQYF. CDR3 nucleotides: TGTGCCAGTAGTATCGGGCTATCGGAGCAGTACTTC.

CDR3 sequence: CASSPGSGTGELFF. The CDR3 nucleotides are TGTGCCAGCAGCCCGGGGTCGGGCACCGGGGAGCTGTTTTTT. The V call is TRBV7-3, the J call TRBJ2-2, with D possibly TRBD2 on 5 matching bases. Between the trimmed V and J ends, which lost 5 bases and 4 bases, there was a span of 11 bases. CDR1 SGHTA and CDR2 FQGTGA come from the germline V gene. This CDR3 spans 14 amino acids.

V is TRBV4-1 and J is TRBJ2-7; tentatively, D is TRBD2 (6 bases). Germline CDR1 and CDR2: MGHRA and YSYEKL. CDR3 size: 17 residues. V was pared by 5 bases and J by 0 bases, with 20 bases between. The DNA of the CDR3 is TGCGCCAGCAGCAAGAATAAAGTGGGGACTGTCTCCTACGAGCAGTACTTC. Translated, it gives CASSKNKVGTVSYEQYF.

The table lists this clone with a count of one. J is TRBJ1-1 and V is TRBV4-1; 7 nucleotides align to TRBD1. The V segment lost 2 bases and the J segment 5 bases; nucleotides outside the gene matches: 2. The germline V gene has CDR1 MGHRA and CDR2 YSYEKL. This CDR3 is built from 13 residues. DNA for the CDR3: TGCGCCAGCAGCCAAACAGGGGTGACTGAAGCTTTCTTT. Protein sequence: CASSQTGVTEAFF.

This chain joins TRBV27 and TRBJ1-2, with D tentatively TRBD1 (6 bases). Germline V CDR1 and CDR2: MNHEY, SMNVEV (reference sequence). Trimming pared 4 bases from V and 4 bases from J, leaving 22 bases between. The CDR3 covers 17 residues. CDR3 nucleotide sequence: TGTGCCAGCAGTTCCGGGACAACCTCTTCTAGGGGCTATGGCTACACCTTC. This encodes CASSSGTTSSRGYGYTF.

The chain joins TRBV9 to TRBJ2-1, with 7 bases aligning to TRBD1. The CDR3 is 16 amino acids. Germline values: CDR1 SGDLS, CDR2 YYNGEE. Trimming removed 4 bases from V and 0 bases from J; junction bases left unmatched: 7. CDR3 sequence (DNA): TGTGCCAGCAGCCCCGACCCAGGGGGCTCCTACAATGAGCAGTTCTTC. Protein sequence: CASSPDPGGSYNEQFF.

V usage is TRBV27 and J usage is TRBJ1-1; 9 bases align to TRBD1. The CDR3 covers 16 residues. Trimming cost V 2 bases and J 2 bases; bases outside gene matches: 6. Germline V gene lookup returns CDR1 MNHEY and CDR2 SMNVEV (reference sequence). The CDR3 DNA reads as TGTGCCAGCAGTTTAACAGGGGGCATCAAAAACACTGAAGCTTTCTTT. The encoded protein is CASSLTGGIKNTEAFF.

The chain recombines TRBV4-1 with TRBJ2-5; 9 bases line up with TRBD2. Germline CDR1 reads MGHRA; CDR2 reads YSYEKL. This CDR3 is 17 amino acids long. V was pared by 1 base and J by 2 bases, with 8 bases of the junction left unmatched. The CDR3 here is CASSQVGAGGFQETQYF. In DNA, the CDR3 is TGCGCCAGCAGCCAAGTGGGAGCGGGGGGTTTTCAAGAGACCCAGTACTTC.

The V call is TRBV5-1, the J call TRBJ1-2; 11 bases are a match to TRBD1. The CDR3 extends over 14 amino acids. V trimming: 4 bases; J trimming: 5 bases; junction bases outside the gene matches: 4. Germline V gene data show CDR1 as SGHRS and CDR2 as YFSETQ. The CDR3 region has the DNA TGCGCCAGCAGCATGGACAGGGGGCGATATGGCTACACCTTC. It specifies CASSMDRGRYGYTF.

The chain recombines TRBV6-6 with TRBJ2-7; 9 bases are a match to TRBD1. This CDR3 has 14 residues. J lost 0 bases, V lost 5 bases, and 2 bases had no gene match. The V gene's germline CDR1 is MNHNY and CDR2 SVGAGI (reference sequence). CDR3 region: CASSGQGSSYEQYF. DNA for the CDR3: TGTGCCAGCAGTGGACAGGGGAGCTCCTACGAGCAGTACTTC.

The genes are TRBV19 and TRBJ2-5, with 11 positions matching TRBD1. Trimming at V came to 2 bases and at J to 4 bases, leaving 6 bases not matched to a gene. This CDR3 has 16 residues. Germline CDR1 is LNHDA and CDR2 is SQIVND (reference sequence). CDR3 in amino acids: CASSISPGQGGETQYF. The CDR3 DNA is TGTGCCAGTAGTATATCACCGGGACAGGGGGGAGAGACCCAGTACTTC.

Worth noting for this clone: Relative to the germline gene, one junction end is altered; a read error may explain this. The chain carries TRBV10-2 and TRBJ2-2, with 7 bases identical to TRBD2. In germline, CDR1 is WSHSY, CDR2 SAAADI. CDR3 length equals 14 residues. The CDR3 sequence: CASRPGTTTGELFF. The DNA of the CDR3 is TGCGCCAGCAGACCCGGGACTACCACCGGCGAGCTGTTTTTT.

The chain recombines TRBV5-4 with TRBJ1-2; tentatively, D is TRBD1 (5 bases). CDR1 is SGHNT, CDR2 YYREEE, per germline (reference sequence). The CDR3 spans 14 residues. Between the trimmed V and J ends, which lost 2 bases and 4 bases, there was a span of 12 bases. For the CDR3, the DNA is TGTGCCAGCAGCTTCCAACAGGCGATCTATGGCTACACCTTC. Its translation: CASSFQQAIYGYTF.

The chain couples TRBV7-2 to TRBJ2-5, with 8 bases fitting TRBD2. Germline V gives CDR1 SGHTA, CDR2 FQGNSA. V dropped 5 bases and J dropped 5; count of bases not matched to a gene: 16. The length of the CDR3 is 17 residues. The CDR3 reads CASSRGGRGSLKETQYF. The CDR3 DNA is TGTGCCAGCAGCCGCGGGGGGCGGGGGTCCCTGAAGGAGACCCAGTACTTC.

The rearrangement uses TRBV5-6 and TRBJ2-7, with 8 bases identical to TRBD1. This CDR3 is 14 amino acids long. Germline CDR1 SGHDT, CDR2 YYEEEE. V lost 3 bases and J lost 6; bases outside the gene matches: 8. The CDR3 DNA reads TGTGCCAGCAGCTACGGACAGGGCCTTCGCGAGCAGTACTTC. It encodes CASSYGQGLREQYF.

The chain carries TRBV29-1 and TRBJ1-2; D call uncertain. Trimming left V 1 base short and J 6 bases short, with 9 bases between. CDR3 length: 12 amino acids. CDR1 is SQVTM and CDR2 is ANQGSEA in the germline V gene. The CDR3 region is CSVEALKNGYTF. The CDR3 coding sequence is TGCAGCGTTGAAGCCCTGAAAAATGGCTACACCTTC.